What follows is one T cell receptor beta chain and its context. The data belong to a study of identifying expanded T cells in peripheral blood. Assay used: immunoSEQ multiplex PCR; TCRdb lists only in-frame clones, some missing. The table lists 95,000 to 100,000 clones, about 83% of them singletons. No infections or other immune events were documented during collection. The CDR3 extends over 12 amino acids. Trimming took 0 bases from V and 5 from J, leaving 2 bases between them. Germline CDR1 is LGHNT and CDR2 is FRNRAP. The V and J genes are TRBV12-5 and TRBJ1-5; no clear D. Sequencing was done on a sample of blood. The TCR was taken from a person aged 18 to 75 in good health. The CDR3 reads CASGLVDQPQHF. Here the CDR3 DNA reads TGTGCTAGTGGTTTGGTAGATCAGCCCCAGCATTTT.